Sequencing of this T cell receptor (beta chain) was carried out in a study of blood T cell repertoires in COVID-19. Looking at the study overall: COVID-19 samples, acute and convalescent, were from the United States, Italy and Spain.

There are 14 residues in the CDR3. V lost 1 base and J lost 4, with 7 bases in between. Germline lookup yields CDR1 KGHDR and CDR2 SFDVKD. Study processing details: Nucleated cell number was recorded as an estimate derived from reference gene primer amplification. TCRdb keeps only in-frame clones here, not all; method: immunoSEQ multiplex PCR. V and J calls and clone size are as listed in that table; D and trimming were resolved from the DNA. The sample shows about 290,000 clones, just under 85% of them seen only once. The sample taken for sequencing was peripheral blood. The receptor comes from a woman aged 45-65 years with active or convalescent COVID-19. This sequence joins TRBV24-1 and TRBJ2-1, with no clear D. As DNA, the CDR3 is TGTGCCACCAGTGATTTTTCGGGTTACAATGAGCAGTTCTTC. It encodes CATSDFSGYNEQFF.